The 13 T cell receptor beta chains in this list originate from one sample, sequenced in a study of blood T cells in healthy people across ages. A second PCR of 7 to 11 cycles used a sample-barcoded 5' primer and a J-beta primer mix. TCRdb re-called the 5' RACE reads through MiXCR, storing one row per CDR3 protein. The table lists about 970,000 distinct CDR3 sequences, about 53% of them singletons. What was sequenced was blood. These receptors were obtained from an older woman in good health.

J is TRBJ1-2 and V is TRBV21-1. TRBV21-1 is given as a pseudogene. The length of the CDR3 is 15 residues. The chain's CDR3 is CASSTNTADYYGYTF. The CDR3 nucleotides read TGTGCCAGCAGCACAAACACGGCCGATTACTATGGCTACACCTTC.

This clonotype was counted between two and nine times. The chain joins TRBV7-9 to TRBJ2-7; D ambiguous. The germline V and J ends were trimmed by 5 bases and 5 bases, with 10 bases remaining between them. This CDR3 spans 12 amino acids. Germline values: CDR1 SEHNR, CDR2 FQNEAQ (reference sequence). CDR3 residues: CASSPLVNEQYF. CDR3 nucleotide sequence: TGTGCCAGCAGCCCCTTAGTAAACGAGCAGTACTTC.

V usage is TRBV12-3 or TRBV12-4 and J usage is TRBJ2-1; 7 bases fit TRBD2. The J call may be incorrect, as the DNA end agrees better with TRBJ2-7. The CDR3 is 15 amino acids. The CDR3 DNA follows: TGTGCCAGCAGTTTCATGGGGGGGTACTACAATGAGCAGTACTTC. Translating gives CASSFMGGYYNEQYF.

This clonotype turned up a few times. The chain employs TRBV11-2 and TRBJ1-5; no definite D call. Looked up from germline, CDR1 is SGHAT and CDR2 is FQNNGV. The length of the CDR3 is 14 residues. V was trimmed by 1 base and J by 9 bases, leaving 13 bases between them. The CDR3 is CASSLGLTALPQHF. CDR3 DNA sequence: TGTGCCAGCAGCTTAGGATTGACCGCATTGCCCCAGCATTTT.

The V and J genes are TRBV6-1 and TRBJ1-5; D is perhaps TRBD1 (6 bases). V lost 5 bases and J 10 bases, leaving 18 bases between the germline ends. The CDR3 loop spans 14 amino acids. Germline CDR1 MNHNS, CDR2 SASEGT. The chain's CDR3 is CASSLAGAELPQHF. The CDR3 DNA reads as TGTGCCAGCAGTTTGGCAGGGGCAGAGCTACCCCAGCATTTT.

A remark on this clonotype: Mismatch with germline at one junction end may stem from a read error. CDR3 residues: CASSWDRFSGANVLNF. The CDR3 nucleotides are TGTGCCAGCAGTTGGGACAGGTTCTCTGGGGCCAACGTCCTGAATTTC. V gene TRBV12-3 or TRBV12-4 combines with J gene TRBJ2-6; 8 bases are shared with TRBD1. The CDR3 totals 16 residues.

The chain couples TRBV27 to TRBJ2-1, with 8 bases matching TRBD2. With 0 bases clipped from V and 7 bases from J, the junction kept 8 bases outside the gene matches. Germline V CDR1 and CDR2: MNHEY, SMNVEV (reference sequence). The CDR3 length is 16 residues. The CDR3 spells CASSLSPGTRGNEQFF. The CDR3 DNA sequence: TGTGCCAGCAGTTTATCCCCCGGGACTAGAGGTAATGAGCAGTTCTTC.

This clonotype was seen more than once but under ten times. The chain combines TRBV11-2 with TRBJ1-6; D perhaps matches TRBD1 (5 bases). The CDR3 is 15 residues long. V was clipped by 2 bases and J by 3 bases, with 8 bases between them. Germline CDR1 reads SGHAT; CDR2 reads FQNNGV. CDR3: CASSLRGDYNSPLHF. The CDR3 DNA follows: TGTGCCAGCAGCTTACGGGGGGACTATAATTCACCCCTCCACTTT.

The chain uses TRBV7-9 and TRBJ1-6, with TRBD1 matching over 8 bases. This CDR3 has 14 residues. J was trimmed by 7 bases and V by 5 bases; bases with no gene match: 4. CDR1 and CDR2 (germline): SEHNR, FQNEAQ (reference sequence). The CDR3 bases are TGTGCCAGCAGCGAAACAGGGGGGAATTCACCCCTCCACTTT. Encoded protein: CASSETGGNSPLHF.

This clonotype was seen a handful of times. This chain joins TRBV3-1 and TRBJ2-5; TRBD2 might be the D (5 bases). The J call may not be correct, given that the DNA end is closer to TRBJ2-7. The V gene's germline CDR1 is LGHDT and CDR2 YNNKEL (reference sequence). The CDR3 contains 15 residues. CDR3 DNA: TGTGCCAGCAGCCGACCTGCGGGTTCGGGGAACGAGCAGTACTTC. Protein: CASSRPAGSGNEQYF.

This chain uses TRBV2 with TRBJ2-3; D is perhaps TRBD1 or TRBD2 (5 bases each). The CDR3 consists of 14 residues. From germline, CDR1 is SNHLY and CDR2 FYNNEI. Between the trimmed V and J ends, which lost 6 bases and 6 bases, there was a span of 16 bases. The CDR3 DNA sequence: TGTGCCAGCAGGGGGGATATCCAGTGGGATACGCAGTATTTT. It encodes CASRGDIQWDTQYF.

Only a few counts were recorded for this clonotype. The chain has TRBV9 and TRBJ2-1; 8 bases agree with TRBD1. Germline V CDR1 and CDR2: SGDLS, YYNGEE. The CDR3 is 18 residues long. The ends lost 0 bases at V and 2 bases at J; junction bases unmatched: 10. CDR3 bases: TGTGCCAGCAGCGTAGTCGGGCAGGGGGCTAGTCCCTACAATGAGCAGTTCTTC. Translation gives CASSVVGQGASPYNEQFF.

The CDR3 sequence: CASSQGEGMDQFF. CDR3 DNA: TGCGCCAGCAGCCAAGGGGAAGGGATGGACCAGTTCTTC. This chain links TRBV4-3 with TRBJ2-1; D uncertain. V was pared by 1 base and J by 13 bases, with 14 bases between. The CDR3 has 13 residues. Germline loops: CDR1 LGHNA, CDR2 YSLEER.